The TCR beta chain described here comes from a study of T cell responses to AZD1222 COVID-19 vaccine. Sequencing used immunoSEQ multiplex PCR; TCRdb keeps in-frame clones, though not all of them. Of about 26,000 clones listed, 88% are singletons. Study results and caveats: Only after the peak T cell response were repertoires sampled. Regions 160-218 and 743-854 dominated among vaccine-associated CD4 TCRs spanning spike. Most donors were white British and more were female, and clonal diversity was possibly underestimated.

The CDR3 runs to 13 residues. Germline CDR1 reads ENHRY; CDR2 reads SYGVKD. Trimming shortened V by 2 bases and J by 4 bases, and 6 bases separated the two germline ends. As regards this clone: The antigen remains undetermined.

The clonotype comes from an adult who received the AZD1222 COVID-19 vaccine. The material was peripheral blood, obtained 28 days after the second AZD1222 dose. The chain couples TRBV10-3 to TRBJ1-5; the D is unclear. CDR3 loop: CAISEGVNQPQHF. The CDR3 bases are TGTGCCATCAGTGAGGGGGTGAATCAGCCCCAGCATTTT.